This TCR beta chain is from a study of T cells in tuberculosis. Broader study findings: Active tuberculosis patients had shorter CDR3-alpha; the beta difference was nonsignificant. Active tuberculosis TCR-alpha repertoires lay closer to GMM-specific TCRs than IGRA-negative controls, suggesting clonal expansion.

Profiling relied on immunoSEQ multiplex PCR, and the TCRdb table lists in-frame clones only, not all of them. This repertoire shows about 43,000 clones, roughly 94% found once; its top ten account for under 2%. This CDR3 region has 13 residues. Germline loops: CDR1 MDHEN, CDR2 SYDVKM. Trimming at V came to 11 bases and at J to 2 bases, leaving 6 bases not matched to a gene. With respect to this clone: The target antigen is unknown.

This TCR was sampled from a donor aged 10-29 years with latent tuberculosis or without tuberculosis infection. Some clones in this sample may be carry-over from other donors' samples. The sequencing sample was made of PBMCs. V and J are TRBV28 and TRBJ2-7; TRBD2 aligns across 10 bases. Here the CDR3 DNA reads TGTGCCGCCACTAGCGGGGCTACCTACGAGCAGTACTTC. This gives the protein CAATSGATYEQYF.